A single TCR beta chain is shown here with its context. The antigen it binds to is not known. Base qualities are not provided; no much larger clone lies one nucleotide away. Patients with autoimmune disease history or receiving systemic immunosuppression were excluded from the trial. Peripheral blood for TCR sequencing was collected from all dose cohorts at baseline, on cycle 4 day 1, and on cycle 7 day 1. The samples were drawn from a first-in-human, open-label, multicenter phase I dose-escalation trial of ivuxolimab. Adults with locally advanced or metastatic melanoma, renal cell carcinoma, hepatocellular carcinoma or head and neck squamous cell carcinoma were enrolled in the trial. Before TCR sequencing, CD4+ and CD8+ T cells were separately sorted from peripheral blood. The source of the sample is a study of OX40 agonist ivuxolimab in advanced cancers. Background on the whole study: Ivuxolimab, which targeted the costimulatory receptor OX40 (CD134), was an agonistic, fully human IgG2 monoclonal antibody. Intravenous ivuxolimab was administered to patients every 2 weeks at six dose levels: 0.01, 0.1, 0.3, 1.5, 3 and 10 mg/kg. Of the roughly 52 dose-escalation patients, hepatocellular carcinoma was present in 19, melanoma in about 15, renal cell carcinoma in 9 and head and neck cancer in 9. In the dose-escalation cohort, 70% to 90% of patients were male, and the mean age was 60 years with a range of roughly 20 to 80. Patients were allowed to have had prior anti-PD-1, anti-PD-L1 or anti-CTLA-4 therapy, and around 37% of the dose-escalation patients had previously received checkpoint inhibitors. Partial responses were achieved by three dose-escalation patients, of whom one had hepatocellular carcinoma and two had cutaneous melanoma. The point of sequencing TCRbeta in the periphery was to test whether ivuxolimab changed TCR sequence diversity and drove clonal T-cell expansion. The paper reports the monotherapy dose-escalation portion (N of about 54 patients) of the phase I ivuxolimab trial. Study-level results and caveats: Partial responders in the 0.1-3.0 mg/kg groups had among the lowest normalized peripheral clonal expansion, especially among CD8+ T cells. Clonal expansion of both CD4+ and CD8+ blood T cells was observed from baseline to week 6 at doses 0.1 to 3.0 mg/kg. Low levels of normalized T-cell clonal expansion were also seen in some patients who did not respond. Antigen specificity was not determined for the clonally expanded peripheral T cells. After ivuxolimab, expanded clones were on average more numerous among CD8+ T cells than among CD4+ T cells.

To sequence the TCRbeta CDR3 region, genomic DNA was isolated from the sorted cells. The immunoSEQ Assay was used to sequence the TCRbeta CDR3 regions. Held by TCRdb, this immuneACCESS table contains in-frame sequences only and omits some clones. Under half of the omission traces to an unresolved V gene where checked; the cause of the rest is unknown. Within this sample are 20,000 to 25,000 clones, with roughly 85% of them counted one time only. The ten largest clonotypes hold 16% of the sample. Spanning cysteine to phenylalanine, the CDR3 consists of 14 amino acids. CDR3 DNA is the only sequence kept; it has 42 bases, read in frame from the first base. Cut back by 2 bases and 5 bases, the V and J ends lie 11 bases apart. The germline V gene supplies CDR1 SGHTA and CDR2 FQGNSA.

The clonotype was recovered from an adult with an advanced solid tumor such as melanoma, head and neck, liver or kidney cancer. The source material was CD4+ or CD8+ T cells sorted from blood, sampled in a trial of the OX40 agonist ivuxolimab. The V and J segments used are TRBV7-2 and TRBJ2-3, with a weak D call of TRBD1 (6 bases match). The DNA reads TGTGCCAGCAGCTTATGGGGGCCGGGAGATACGCAGTATTTT. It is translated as CASSLWGPGDTQYF.